Described below is a single T cell receptor beta chain sequence and its context. This clonotype showed up many times. Its antigen is not yet known. No base qualities exist here, and no much larger clone lies one base off it. This specimen comes from a study of identical twins (TCRdb year 2016). Turning to the overall study: TCR alpha and beta repertoires from monozygotic twins, unrelated adults of various ages and cord blood were deep-sequenced to test whether fetal clonotypes persist. To rule out contamination, replicate twin experiments were performed at different times with different library preparation protocols. What the authors observed across the whole study: In monozygotic twins, recombination models systematically underestimated out-of-frame TCR alpha sharing, but the models matched the sharing seen between unrelated individuals. Invariant T cells such as MAIT and iNKT could partly confound zero-insertion analyses, although diverse VJ usage argued against such confounding for most clonotypes. Because the same donors could not be followed over many years, the conclusions depended on cross-sectional statistical analysis. Fewer insertions were carried by abundant cord blood beta clonotypes; a weaker similar trend was observed in young adult naive repertoires, while no such trend was observed in memory repertoires. Compared with coincidental sharing between unrelated individuals, an excess of low generation-probability sequences was observed among out-of-frame TCR alpha sequences shared between twins. The excess sharing between twins in beta out-of-frame sequences was weaker because fewer shared sequences reduced the signal-to-noise ratio.

V and J lose 6 bases and 3 bases, and a span of 15 bases separates them. Per the germline V gene (reference sequence), SGHKS is the CDR1 and YYEKEE is the CDR2. The CDR3 spans 15 residues, from the cysteine through the phenylalanine. Kept here is only the CDR3 DNA, which spans 45 bases and is read in frame from base 1. The library was made by 5' RACE. Sequencing instrument: Illumina HiSeq 2000. A universal primer binding site was added through template switching, and the final cDNA carried a unique molecular identifier so that TCR cDNA molecules could be counted accurately. First-strand cDNA for TCR alpha and beta chains was synthesized from specific primers in the conserved constant-segment region. Each cDNA library was double barcoded, with a SMART-Mk sample barcode plus Illumina barcodes, to control for contamination. Two successive PCR steps introduced TruSeq adapter sequences along with Illumina sample barcodes. The TCR alpha and beta cDNA libraries were sequenced on the Illumina HiSeq platform using custom primers. The source study handled its data this way. MiGEC was used to process raw reads and extract unique molecular identifiers, and MiXCR was used to find CDR3 positions. For each individual, recombination models were inferred using an EM algorithm with the repgenHMM and IGoR tools. The analysis of shared clonotypes was done with the tcR package in R, with sharing normalized by the product of cloneset sizes. Out-of-frame nonproductive sequences were analyzed to study raw recombination free of thymic and clonal selection effects. The raw public reads went through TCRdb reprocessing: fastp at Q25, MiXCR clone calling, in-frame beta chains kept. Rows matching on CDR3 protein sequence are summarized as one entry with the most common DNA and genes. V and J calls and clone size were set by TCRdb, not the authors. The sample profile shows around 250,000 distinct CDR3 sequences; approximately 12% of them were found once. The ten largest clones add up to 4% to 5% of the sample.

Every donor in the study was a healthy Caucasian. The twin cohort comprised three pairs of female monozygotic twins, all aged roughly 18 to 30 years. Miltenyi CD45RO+ enrichment and human naive T-cell isolation kits were used to isolate memory (CD45RO+) and naive T cells from PBMC. A further study also used this sample, focusing on yellow fever vaccine responses in identical twins. As the second study states: According to the authors, the vaccine-induced T cell response in identical twins seemed to be partly convergent and partly specific to each individual. In identical twins, the study followed T cell clones that responded to the vaccine with precision.

Input material: memory (CD45RO+) T cells sorted from blood. According to the study, the label for this sample's cell subset or site signals: CD45RO+ enriched T cells. The TCR originated in a woman aged 18-35 years in good health. Recombination joined TRBV5-5 with TRBJ1-4; too little of a D gene remains to name it. The sequenced DNA is TGTGCCAGCACCCTTGGTAGGGTTTCTAATGAAAAACTGTTTTTT. This is translated as CASTLGRVSNEKLFF. The variable domain in full, with residues beyond the CDR3 obtained from the reference TRBV5-5 and TRBJ1-4 genes, is DAGVTQSPTHLIKTRGQQVTLRCSPISGHKSVSWYQQVLGQGPQFIFQYYEKEERGRGNFPDRFSARQFPNYSSELNVNALLLGDSALYLCASTLGRVSNEKLFFGSGTQLSVL.